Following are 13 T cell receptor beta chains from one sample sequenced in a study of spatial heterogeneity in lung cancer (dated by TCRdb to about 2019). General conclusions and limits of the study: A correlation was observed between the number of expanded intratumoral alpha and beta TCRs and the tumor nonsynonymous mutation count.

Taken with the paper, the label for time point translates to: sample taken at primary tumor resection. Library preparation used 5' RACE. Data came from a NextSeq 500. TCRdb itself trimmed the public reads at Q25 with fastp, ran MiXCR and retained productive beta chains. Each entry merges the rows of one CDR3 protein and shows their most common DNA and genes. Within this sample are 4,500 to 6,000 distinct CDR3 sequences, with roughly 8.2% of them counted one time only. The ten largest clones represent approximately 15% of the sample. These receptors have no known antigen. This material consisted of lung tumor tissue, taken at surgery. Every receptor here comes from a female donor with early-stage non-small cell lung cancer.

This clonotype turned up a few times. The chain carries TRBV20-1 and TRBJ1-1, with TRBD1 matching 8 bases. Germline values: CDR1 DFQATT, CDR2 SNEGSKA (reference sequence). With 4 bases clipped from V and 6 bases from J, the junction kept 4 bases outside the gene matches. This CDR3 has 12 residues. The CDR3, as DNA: TGCAGTGCTAAACAGGGGGGAGCTGAAGCTTTCTTT. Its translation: CSAKQGGAEAFF.

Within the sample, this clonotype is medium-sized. CDR3 in DNA: TGTGCCAGCAGTTTACCTCTACAGGGTTCCGGGGAGCTGTTTTTT. Encoded protein: CASSLPLQGSGELFF. The chain employs TRBV28 and TRBJ2-2, with D maybe TRBD1 (6 bases). Trimming removed 2 bases at V and 6 bases at J, with 13 bases between. The CDR3 totals 15 residues. Looked up from germline, CDR1 is MDHEN and CDR2 is SYDVKM.

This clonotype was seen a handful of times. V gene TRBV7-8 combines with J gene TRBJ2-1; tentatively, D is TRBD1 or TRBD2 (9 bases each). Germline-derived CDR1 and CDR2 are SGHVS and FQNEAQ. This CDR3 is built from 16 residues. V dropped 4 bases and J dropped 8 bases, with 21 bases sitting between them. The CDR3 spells CASSSTGGGRDDEQFF. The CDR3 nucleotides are TGTGCCAGCAGCTCCACAGGGGGCGGGAGGGATGATGAGCAGTTCTTC.

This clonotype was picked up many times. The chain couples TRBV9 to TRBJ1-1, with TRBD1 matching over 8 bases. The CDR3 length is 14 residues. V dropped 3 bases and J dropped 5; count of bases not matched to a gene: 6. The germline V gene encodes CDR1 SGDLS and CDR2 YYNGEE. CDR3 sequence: CASSARQGRTEAFF. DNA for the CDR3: TGTGCCAGCAGCGCCAGACAGGGGAGGACTGAAGCTTTCTTT.

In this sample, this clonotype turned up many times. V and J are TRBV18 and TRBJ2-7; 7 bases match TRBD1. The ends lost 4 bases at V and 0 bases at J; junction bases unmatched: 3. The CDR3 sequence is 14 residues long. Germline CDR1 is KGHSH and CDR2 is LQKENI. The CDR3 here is CASSQGQPSYEQYF. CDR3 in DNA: TGTGCCAGCTCACAGGGACAGCCCTCCTACGAGCAGTACTTC. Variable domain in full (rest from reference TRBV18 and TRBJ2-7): NAGVMQNPRHLVRRRGQEARLRCSPMKGHSHVYWYRQLPEEGLKFMVYLQKENIIDESGMPKERFSAEFPKEGPSILRIQQVVRGDSAAYFCASSQGQPSYEQYFGPGTRLTVT.

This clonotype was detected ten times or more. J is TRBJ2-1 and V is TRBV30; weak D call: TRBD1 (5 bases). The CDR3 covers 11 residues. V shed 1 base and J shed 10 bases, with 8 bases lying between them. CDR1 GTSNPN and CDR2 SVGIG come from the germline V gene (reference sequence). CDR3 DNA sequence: TGTGCCTGGAGTGGGGCAGGGGAGCAGTTCTTC. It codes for CAWSGAGEQFF.

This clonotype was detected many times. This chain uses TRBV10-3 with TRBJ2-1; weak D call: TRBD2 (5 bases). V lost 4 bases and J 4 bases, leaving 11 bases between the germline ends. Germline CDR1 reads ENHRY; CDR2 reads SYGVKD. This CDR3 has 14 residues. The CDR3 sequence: CAISGTTRYNEQFF. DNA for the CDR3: TGTGCCATCAGTGGTACTACTAGATACAATGAGCAGTTCTTC.

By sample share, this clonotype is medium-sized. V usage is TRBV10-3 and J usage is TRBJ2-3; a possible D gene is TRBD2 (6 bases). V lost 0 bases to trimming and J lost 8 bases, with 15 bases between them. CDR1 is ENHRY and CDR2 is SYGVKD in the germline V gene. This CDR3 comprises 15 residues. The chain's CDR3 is CAISESARLDGTQYF. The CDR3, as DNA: TGTGCCATCAGTGAGTCTGCTAGACTAGATGGTACGCAGTATTTT.

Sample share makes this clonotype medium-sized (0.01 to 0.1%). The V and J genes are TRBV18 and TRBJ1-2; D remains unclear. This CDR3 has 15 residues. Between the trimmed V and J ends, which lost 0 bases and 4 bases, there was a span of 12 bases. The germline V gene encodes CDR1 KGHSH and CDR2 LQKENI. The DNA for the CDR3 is TGTGCCAGCTCACCACCGAGGGTCTCGCGCTATGGCTACACCTTC. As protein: CASSPPRVSRYGYTF.

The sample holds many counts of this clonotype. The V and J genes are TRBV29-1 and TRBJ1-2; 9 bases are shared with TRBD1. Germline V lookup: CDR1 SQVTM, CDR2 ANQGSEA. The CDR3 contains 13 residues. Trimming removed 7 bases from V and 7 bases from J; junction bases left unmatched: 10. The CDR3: CSAGHRGQVGYTF. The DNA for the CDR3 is TGCAGCGCCGGACACAGGGGGCAGGTTGGCTACACCTTC. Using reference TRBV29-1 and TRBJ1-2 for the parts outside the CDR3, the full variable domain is SAVISQKPSRDICQRGTSLTIQCQVDSQVTMMFWYRQQPGQSLTLIATANQGSEATYESGFVIDKFPISRPNLTFSTLTVSNMSPEDSSIYLCSAGHRGQVGYTFGSGTRLTVV.

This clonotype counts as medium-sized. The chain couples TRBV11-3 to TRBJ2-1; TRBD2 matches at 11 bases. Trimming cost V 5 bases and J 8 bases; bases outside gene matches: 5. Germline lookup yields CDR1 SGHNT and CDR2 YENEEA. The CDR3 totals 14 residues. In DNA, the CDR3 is TGTGCCAGCAGCGGCGGGACTAGCGGTCATGAGCAGTTCTTC. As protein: CASSGGTSGHEQFF.

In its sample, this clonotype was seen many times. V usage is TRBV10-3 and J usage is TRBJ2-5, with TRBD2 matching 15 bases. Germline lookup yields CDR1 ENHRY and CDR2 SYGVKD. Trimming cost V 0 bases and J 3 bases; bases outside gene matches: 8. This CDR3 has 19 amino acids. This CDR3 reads CAISESPGLAGGRKETQYF. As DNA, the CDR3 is TGTGCCATCAGTGAGTCTCCGGGACTAGCGGGGGGTCGAAAAGAGACCCAGTACTTC.

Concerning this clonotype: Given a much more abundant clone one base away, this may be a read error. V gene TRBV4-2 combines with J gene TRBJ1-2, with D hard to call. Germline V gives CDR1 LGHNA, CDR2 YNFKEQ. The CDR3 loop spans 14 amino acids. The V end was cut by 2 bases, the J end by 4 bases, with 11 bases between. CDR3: CASSQPEQTYGYTF. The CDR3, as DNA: TGTGCCAGCAGCCAACCGGAACAGACCTATGGCTACACCTTC.